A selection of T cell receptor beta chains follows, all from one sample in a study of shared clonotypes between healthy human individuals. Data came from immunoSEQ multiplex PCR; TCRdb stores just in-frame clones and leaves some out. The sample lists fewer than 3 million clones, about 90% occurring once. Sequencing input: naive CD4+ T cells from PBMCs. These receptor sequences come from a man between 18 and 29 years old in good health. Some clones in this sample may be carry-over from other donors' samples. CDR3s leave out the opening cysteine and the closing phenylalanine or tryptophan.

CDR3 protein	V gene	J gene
ASSVEAGGGGELF	TRBV9	TRBJ2-2
ASSLADGTDTQY	TRBV6-5	TRBJ2-3
ASRATLSSSYEQY	TRBV6-1	TRBJ2-7
ASSVGGTSEQF	TRBV9	TRBJ2-1
ASSGPAGASSYNEQF	TRBV9	TRBJ2-1
ASSLSSGTYEQY	TRBV11-2	TRBJ2-7
ASSRVTGNTEAF	TRBV7-8	TRBJ1-1
ASSLVGGREAWNTEAF	TRBV7-8	TRBJ1-1
ASSIDATGNTIY	TRBV19	TRBJ1-3
ASLMGGAPNTEAF	TRBV28	TRBJ1-1
ASSPTGHEQY	TRBV28	TRBJ2-7
ASSPTLGNTKETQY	TRBV7-7	TRBJ2-5
ASSARLAGETDTQY	TRBV28	TRBJ2-3
ASSSRSGIAYNEQF	TRBV27	TRBJ2-1
ASSLGQGIAKEKLF	TRBV5-1	TRBJ1-4
ASSQVGGPTGELF	TRBV4-2	TRBJ2-2
ASSKGQGNYGYT	TRBV18	TRBJ1-2
ASKSGRTSGRVGELF	TRBV2	TRBJ2-2
ASSQDWGWGTGTYEQY	TRBV4-2	TRBJ2-7
ASSPPSTNSYEQY	TRBV18	TRBJ2-7
ASSLGGRAIETQY	TRBV7-2	TRBJ2-5
ASSPEAWNTEAS	TRBV28	TRBJ1-1
ASSILENFSYGYT	TRBV19	TRBJ1-2
ASSHPGLARDMTQY	TRBV11-2	TRBJ2-3
ASSGEDPYNSPLH	TRBV5-1	TRBJ1-6
ASSSMTANTEAF	TRBV7-2	TRBJ1-1
ASSLFVQGTVGELF	TRBV7-3	TRBJ2-2
ASSVEGHEQF	TRBV9	TRBJ2-1
ASSPWTGSHTEAF	TRBV28	TRBJ1-1
ASSSTGLSTEAF	TRBV5-1	TRBJ1-1
ASSIENNNQPQH	TRBV19	TRBJ1-5
AISESSPNRVI	TRBV10-3	TRBJ2-7
ASSVHRGGSETQY	TRBV27	TRBJ2-5
ASSRQGGEKLF	TRBV6-5	TRBJ1-4